This entry describes one T cell receptor (beta chain). Antigen specificity is unknown. Amplification used 60 Vbeta primers and 13 Jbeta primers. Profiled with immunoSEQ multiplex PCR; TCRdb holds only in-frame clones, not every one. The sample gives about 160,000 clones, around 75% of which show up once; around 2.4% is in the top ten. V lost 0 bases, J lost 4 bases, and 3 bases stayed unmatched. Germline-derived CDR1 and CDR2 are SGHDT and YYEEEE. This CDR3 spans 15 amino acids. The data were obtained in a study of cytomegalovirus exposure and HLA in healthy donors. Study outcomes and limitations: Immune exposure information available was restricted to CMV serostatus. A later analysis appeared to link common viral pathogens to several of the most significant clusters. In a later analysis, HLA-associated TCR beta chains were more clonally expanded than equally common others.

The source material was PBMCs. The sequence derives from a female donor in good health and CMV-seronegative. The chain uses TRBV5-6 and TRBJ1-5; 8 bases fit TRBD1. DNA of the CDR3: TGTGCCAGCAGCTTGGAAGGGACAGGTAATCAGCCCCAGCATTTT. This translates into CASSLEGTGNQPQHF.